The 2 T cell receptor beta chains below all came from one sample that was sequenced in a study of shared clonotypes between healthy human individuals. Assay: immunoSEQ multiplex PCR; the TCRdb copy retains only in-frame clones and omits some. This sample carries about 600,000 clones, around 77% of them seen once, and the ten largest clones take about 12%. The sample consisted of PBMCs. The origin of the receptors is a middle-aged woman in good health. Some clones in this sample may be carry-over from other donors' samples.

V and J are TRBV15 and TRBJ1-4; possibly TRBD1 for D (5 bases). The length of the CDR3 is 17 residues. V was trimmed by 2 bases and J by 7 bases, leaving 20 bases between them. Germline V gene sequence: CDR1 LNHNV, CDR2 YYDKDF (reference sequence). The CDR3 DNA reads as TGTGCCACCAGCAGACCCCGCTGGGGGTCCGGGGGTGAAAAACTGTTTTTT. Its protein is CATSRPRWGSGGEKLFF. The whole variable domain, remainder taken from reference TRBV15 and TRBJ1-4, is DAMVIQNPRYQVTQFGKPVTLSCSQTLNHNVMYWYQQKSSQAPKLLFHYYDKDFNNEADTPDNFQSRRPNTSFCFLDIRSPGLGDTAMYLCATSRPRWGSGGEKLFFGSGTQLSVL.

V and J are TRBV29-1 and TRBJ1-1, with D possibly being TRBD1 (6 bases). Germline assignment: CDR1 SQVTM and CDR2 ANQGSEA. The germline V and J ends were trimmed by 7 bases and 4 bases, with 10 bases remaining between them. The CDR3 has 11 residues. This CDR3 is CSARGFTEAFF. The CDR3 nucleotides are TGCAGCGCCAGGGGTTTCACTGAAGCTTTCTTT.